One and the same sample provided the 31 T cell receptor beta chains below, sequenced in a study (dated by TCRdb to between 2015 and 2016). The receptor library was made with RT-PCR. The reads were generated on an Illumina MiSeq. TCRdb applied fastp at Q25 and MiXCR to the public reads, then kept only in-frame beta chains. Rows with one shared CDR3 protein collapse into an entry with the most common genes and DNA. This sample holds about 680,000 distinct CDR3 sequences; approximately 15% were observed only once. The ten largest clones represent 3% to 4.5% of the sample. Sequencing input: memory CD4+ T cells from blood. These receptors came from a female donor in good health, serving as a healthy control.

The V gene is TRBV19, the J gene TRBJ2-3, with TRBD2 matching over 8 bases. This CDR3 comprises 15 residues. CDR1 and CDR2 (germline): LNHDA, SQIVND (reference sequence). V shed 4 bases, J shed 5 bases, and the junction held 8 bases outside the gene matches. The CDR3 sequence: CASSTTSERIDTQYF. The CDR3 DNA sequence: TGTGCCAGTAGTACGACTAGCGAGCGCATAGATACGCAGTATTTT.

This clonotype was found a few times. The chain links TRBV10-3 to TRBJ1-1; D remains unclear. Germline values: CDR1 ENHRY, CDR2 SYGVKD. The CDR3 is 13 residues long. Trimming left V 10 bases short and J 2 bases short, with 14 bases between. The CDR3 loop reads CARTEGLNTEAFF. CDR3 in DNA: TGTGCCAGGACGGAGGGCCTAAACACTGAAGCTTTCTTT.

On this clonotype itself: Just one base apart from a much larger clone, this may be a read error. The chain couples TRBV7-3 to TRBJ2-7, with D perhaps matching TRBD2 (6 bases). The CDR3 is 12 amino acids. The germline CDR1 and CDR2 sequences are SGHTA and FQGTGA. As DNA, the CDR3 is TGTGCCAGCAGCTTAAGCGGGATCTCCCTTAGCTTC. It encodes CASSLSGISLSF.

The chain is built from TRBV7-2 and TRBJ2-3; 11 bases fit TRBD2. The CDR3 sequence is 16 residues long. V was clipped by 5 bases and J by 2 bases; unmatched bases: 6. From germline, CDR1 is SGHTA and CDR2 FQGNSA. The CDR3 here is CASSAGTSGPTDTQYF. CDR3 bases: TGTGCCAGCAGCGCAGGGACTAGCGGACCCACAGATACGCAGTATTTT.

This chain links TRBV20-1 with TRBJ2-1; TRBD1 might be the D (7 bases). V dropped 3 bases and J dropped 6 bases, with 15 bases sitting between them. This CDR3 spans 14 amino acids. Looked up from germline, CDR1 is DFQATT and CDR2 is SNEGSKA (reference sequence). CDR3 region: CSASTSGGGNEQFF. DNA of the CDR3: TGCAGTGCTAGTACGTCAGGGGGAGGCAATGAGCAGTTCTTC.

V is TRBV7-9 and J is TRBJ2-2, with TRBD1 identical over 7 bases. Losses at the gene ends were 2 bases for V and 6 bases for J; bases not matched to a gene: 3. CDR3 length: 14 amino acids. Germline CDR1 SEHNR, CDR2 FQNEAQ (reference sequence). The CDR3, as DNA: TGTGCCAGCAGCTTACCGACAGGGTCCGGGGAGCTGTTTTTT. The encoded protein is CASSLPTGSGELFF. Variable domain in full (rest from reference TRBV7-9 and TRBJ2-2): DTGVSQNPRHKITKRGQNVTFRCDPISEHNRLYWYRQTLGQGPEFLTYFQNEAQLEKSRLLSDRFSAERPKGSFSTLEIQRTEQGDSAMYLCASSLPTGSGELFFGEGSRLTVL.

This clonotype has just a few counts. This chain connects TRBV7-3 to TRBJ2-1; 7 nucleotides match TRBD2. Trimming at V came to 5 bases and at J to 4 bases, leaving 11 bases not matched to a gene. The CDR3 covers 16 residues. CDR1 and CDR2 from the germline V gene are SGHTA and FQGTGA. The CDR3 bases are TGTGCCAGCAGCCTAAGCTCCCGCGGGGGTTACAATGAGCAGTTCTTC. Its protein is CASSLSSRGGYNEQFF.

This clonotype was counted between two and nine times. The V and J genes are TRBV20-1 and TRBJ2-1; no reliable D call. Germline V gene lookup returns CDR1 DFQATT and CDR2 SNEGSKA (reference sequence). V dropped 5 bases and J dropped 4 bases, with 6 bases sitting between them. This CDR3 is built from 11 residues. As DNA, the CDR3 is TGCAGTGCTGAACAGTACAATGAGCAGTTCTTC. Amino acids: CSAEQYNEQFF.

This clonotype has ten or more counts. The chain joins TRBV3-1 to TRBJ2-5, with D unclear. Germline V gene sequence: CDR1 LGHDT, CDR2 YNNKEL (reference sequence). V dropped 3 bases and J dropped 3 bases, with 2 bases sitting between them. This CDR3 contains 11 residues. The CDR3 loop is CASSHEETQYF. The CDR3 region has the DNA TGTGCCAGCAGCCACGAAGAGACCCAGTACTTC.

This clonotype was counted a few times. CDR3 in amino acids: CASSLFGVQGTDTQYF. The CDR3 bases are TGCGCCAGCAGCTTGTTCGGGGTCCAGGGCACAGATACGCAGTATTTT. The chain links TRBV5-1 to TRBJ2-3, with D possibly being TRBD2 (5 bases). Germline V gives CDR1 SGHRS, CDR2 YFSETQ. The CDR3 is 16 residues long. V shed 1 base and J shed 1 base, with 13 bases lying between them.

The DNA for the CDR3 is TGTGCCAGCAGCTTATTGAGGACTTGGGAAGCTTTCTTT. Residues: CASSLLRTWEAFF. The V and J genes are TRBV7-2 and TRBJ1-1; D not resolved. The CDR3 has 13 amino acids. Looked up from germline, CDR1 is SGHTA and CDR2 is FQGNSA. Trimming cost V 2 bases and J 8 bases, with 12 bases left between them.

V gene TRBV7-9 combines with J gene TRBJ2-7; 7 nucleotides agree with TRBD1. The CDR3 sequence is 15 residues long. Germline loops: CDR1 SEHNR, CDR2 FQNEAQ (reference sequence). Trimming removed 0 bases from V and 7 bases from J; junction bases left unmatched: 9. CDR3 residues: CASSLAATGVREQYF. The CDR3 nucleotides read TGTGCCAGCAGCTTAGCTGCTACAGGGGTGCGGGAGCAGTACTTC.

This clonotype was detected a few times. The genes are TRBV5-1 and TRBJ2-1; 14 bases line up with TRBD2. Germline V CDR1 and CDR2: SGHRS, YFSETQ. Unmatched junction bases numbered 8, after V lost 4 bases and J lost 5 bases. The CDR3 covers 17 residues. The CDR3 nucleotides read TGCGCCAGCAGCCCGGGACTAGCGGGGGTGCTAGACAATGAGCAGTTCTTC. This sequence encodes CASSPGLAGVLDNEQFF.

The chain carries TRBV11-2 and TRBJ2-1; 8 bases agree with TRBD2. V shed 7 bases and J 0 bases; nucleotides not matched to a gene: 11. This CDR3 comprises 17 residues. Germline-derived CDR1 and CDR2 are SGHAT and FQNNGV. The CDR3 DNA follows: TGTGCCAGCAAAATGCTAGCGGGCCGGGGCTCCTACAATGAGCAGTTCTTC. Protein sequence: CASKMLAGRGSYNEQFF.

This clonotype has only a few counts. The chain is built from TRBV6-1 and TRBJ2-5, with D unresolved. Looked up from germline, CDR1 is MNHNS and CDR2 is SASEGT. The V gene lost 1 base and the J gene lost 1 base, with 7 bases spanning the gap. The CDR3 spans 14 residues. CDR3 DNA sequence: TGTGCCAGCAGTGAAGGTGGAATCCAAGAGACCCAGTACTTC. Translated, it gives CASSEGGIQETQYF.

The table lists this clonotype with many counts. The rearrangement uses TRBV9 and TRBJ2-1; D not resolved. Per the germline V gene, CDR1 is SGDLS and CDR2 is YYNGEE. With 4 bases removed from V and 2 bases from J, the gap between germline ends came to 7 bases. This CDR3 is 13 amino acids long. CDR3 in amino acids: CASSSGTYNEQFF. The CDR3 bases are TGTGCCAGCAGCTCTGGGACCTACAATGAGCAGTTCTTC.

The rearrangement uses TRBV20-1 and TRBJ1-2, with a weak D call TRBD1 (5 bases). V gave up 3 bases and J gave up 6 bases, with 14 bases separating them. The germline gives CDR1 DFQATT, CDR2 SNEGSKA (reference sequence). The CDR3 consists of 13 residues. The CDR3 DNA sequence: TGCAGTGCTAGTGGCAGGGTGAGGGATGGCTACACCTTC. It encodes CSASGRVRDGYTF.

The V and J genes are TRBV20-1 and TRBJ2-1; 13 nucleotides match TRBD2. Germline CDR1 and CDR2: DFQATT and SNEGSKA (reference sequence). The CDR3 has 14 amino acids. J was trimmed by 10 bases and V by 6 bases; bases with no gene match: 9. The CDR3 bases are TGCAGTGCAGGACTAGCGGGGGAGCTGGGGGAGCAGTTCTTC. Encoded protein: CSAGLAGELGEQFF.

This clonotype was counted ten times or more. The chain joins TRBV6-5 to TRBJ1-2, with a tentative D call TRBD1 (5 bases). The CDR3 covers 14 residues. Germline CDR1 reads MNHEY; CDR2 reads SVGAGI. V lost 0 bases and J 8 bases, leaving 13 bases between the germline ends. The CDR3 DNA reads TGTGCCAGCAGTTACTCTTTGGGGGATCGCGGCTACACCTTC. Encoded protein: CASSYSLGDRGYTF.

This clonotype was seen more than once but under ten times. This sequence joins TRBV7-2 and TRBJ1-6; no definite D call. The CDR3 contains 12 residues. Germline assignment: CDR1 SGHTA and CDR2 FQGNSA. V was shortened by 5 bases and J by 7 bases, with 6 bases between the two germline ends. CDR3 residues: CASSTLNSPLHF. The CDR3 region has the DNA TGTGCCAGCAGCACCTTAAATTCACCCCTCCACTTT.

The V gene is TRBV7-9, the J gene TRBJ2-6, with 9 positions matching TRBD1. Germline-derived CDR1 and CDR2 are SEHNR and FQNEAQ (reference sequence). This CDR3 spans 18 amino acids. J lost 1 base, V lost 5 bases, and 9 bases had no gene match. In nucleotides, the CDR3 is TGTGCCAGCAGCGCTGGGACAGGGAAATCTTCTGGGGCCAACGTCCTGACTTTC. This codes for CASSAGTGKSSGANVLTF.

This rearrangement joins TRBV19 to TRBJ2-6; D is ambiguous. The germline V and J ends were trimmed by 7 bases and 2 bases, with 12 bases remaining between them. Germline-derived CDR1 and CDR2 are LNHDA and SQIVND (reference sequence). The CDR3 consists of 15 residues. The CDR3: CASNPAVAGANVLTF. For the CDR3, the DNA is TGTGCCAGTAACCCCGCGGTGGCTGGGGCCAACGTCCTGACTTTC.

Ten or more counts support this clonotype. The rearrangement joins TRBV12-3 or TRBV12-4 to TRBJ2-6, with D possibly matching TRBD1 (6 bases). Trimming pared 6 bases from V and 2 bases from J, leaving 8 bases between. The CDR3 runs 14 residues. CDR3 sequence reads: CASSPGAGANVLTF. In nucleotides, the CDR3 is TGTGCCAGCAGCCCAGGGGCTGGGGCCAACGTCCTGACTTTC.

The table lists this clonotype with many counts. This sequence joins TRBV24-1 and TRBJ2-1, with a weak D call TRBD2 (6 bases). The CDR3 is made up of 15 amino acids. The V gene's germline CDR1 is KGHDR and CDR2 SFDVKD. Trimming stripped 5 bases from V and 4 bases from J, with 14 bases between. CDR3 region: CATSALGGIYNEQFF. The CDR3 DNA sequence: TGTGCCACCAGTGCCCTTGGAGGGATTTACAATGAGCAGTTCTTC.

The chain combines TRBV5-1 with TRBJ2-7; 7 positions agree with TRBD2. Losses at the gene ends were 4 bases for V and 2 bases for J; bases not matched to a gene: 6. The CDR3 runs to 14 residues. CDR1 and CDR2 from the germline V gene are SGHRS and YFSETQ. CDR3 in DNA: TGCGCCAGCAGCGGACCTAGCGGCACCTACGAGCAGTACTTC. This sequence encodes CASSGPSGTYEQYF.

The chain joins TRBV24-1 to TRBJ2-6; D not resolved. V gave up 3 bases and J gave up 4 bases, with 9 bases separating them. Per the germline V gene, CDR1 is KGHDR and CDR2 is SFDVKD. The CDR3 is made up of 15 amino acids. DNA of the CDR3: TGTGCCACCAGTGATGGTAGGAACGGGGCCAACGTCCTGACTTTC. This encodes CATSDGRNGANVLTF.

In this sample, this clonotype turned up a few times. CDR3 coding DNA: TGTGCCACTACCCCCGGGGACCTAACCCAGGGGGATTCACCCCTCCACTTT. Protein: CATTPGDLTQGDSPLHF. V usage is TRBV19 and J usage is TRBJ1-6; 7 bases agree with TRBD1. J gave up 8 bases and V 10 bases, and 20 bases lay outside the gene matches. The CDR3 contains 17 residues. Per germline, CDR1 LNHDA and CDR2 SQIVND (reference sequence).

J is TRBJ2-7 and V is TRBV20-1; 11 bases are shared with TRBD2. The ends lost 4 bases at V and 4 bases at J; junction bases unmatched: 3. This CDR3 spans 13 amino acids. CDR1 and CDR2 (germline): DFQATT, SNEGSKA (reference sequence). CDR3 protein: CSATSGGTYEQYF. CDR3 DNA sequence: TGCAGTGCTACTAGCGGGGGGACGTACGAGCAGTACTTC.

The chain is built from TRBV6-2 or TRBV6-3 and TRBJ2-1; TRBD2 is a possible D gene (5 bases). The ends were cut back, 2 bases at V and 1 base at J, with 9 bases in the middle. Per germline, CDR1 MNHEY and CDR2 SVGEGT. The CDR3 contains 15 residues. The CDR3, as DNA: TGTGCCAGCAGTTACCCTAGGAGGTCCTACAATGAGCAGTTCTTC. Translating it yields CASSYPRRSYNEQFF.

On this clonotype itself: One junction end does not reproduce the germline sequence, and a read error may be involved. This chain connects TRBV6-2 or TRBV6-3 to TRBJ2-7; D not certain. In germline, CDR1 is MNHEY, CDR2 SVGEGT. This CDR3 comprises 11 residues. For the CDR3, the DNA is TGTACCAGCAGTGACTGGGATCAGCAGTACTTT. Its protein is CTSSDWDQQYF.

The chain joins TRBV7-9 to TRBJ2-5; D gene unclear. The CDR3 contains 13 residues. V was shortened by 5 bases and J by 5 bases, with 12 bases between the two germline ends. Germline V gives CDR1 SEHNR, CDR2 FQNEAQ (reference sequence). The CDR3 region has the DNA TGTGCCAGCAGCCCCATAGGTGGGGAGACCCAGTACTTC. Translating gives CASSPIGGETQYF.